This entry features one T cell receptor beta chain sequence. Its target is unknown. A single record per CDR3 protein comes from TCRdb applying MiXCR to the reads. The table includes tens of thousands of distinct CDR3 sequences, roughly 20% detected once. Trimming pared 5 bases from V and 5 bases from J, leaving 9 bases between. The CDR3 is 12 amino acids. CDR1 SEHNR and CDR2 FQNEAQ come from the germline V gene (reference sequence). These data belong to a study of type 1 regulatory T cells. Study-wide findings and caveats: Compared with non-Tr1 cells, Tr1 cells showed a narrower TCR repertoire.

The chain is built from TRBV7-9 and TRBJ1-2; D not resolved. The sequencing input was cultured type 1 regulatory T (Tr1) cells, either the whole culture or a sorted fraction (not recorded which). This TCR derives from a human donor in good health. As DNA, the CDR3 is TGTGCCAGCAGCCCCGGTCCGTATGGCTACACCTTC. This gives the protein CASSPGPYGYTF.